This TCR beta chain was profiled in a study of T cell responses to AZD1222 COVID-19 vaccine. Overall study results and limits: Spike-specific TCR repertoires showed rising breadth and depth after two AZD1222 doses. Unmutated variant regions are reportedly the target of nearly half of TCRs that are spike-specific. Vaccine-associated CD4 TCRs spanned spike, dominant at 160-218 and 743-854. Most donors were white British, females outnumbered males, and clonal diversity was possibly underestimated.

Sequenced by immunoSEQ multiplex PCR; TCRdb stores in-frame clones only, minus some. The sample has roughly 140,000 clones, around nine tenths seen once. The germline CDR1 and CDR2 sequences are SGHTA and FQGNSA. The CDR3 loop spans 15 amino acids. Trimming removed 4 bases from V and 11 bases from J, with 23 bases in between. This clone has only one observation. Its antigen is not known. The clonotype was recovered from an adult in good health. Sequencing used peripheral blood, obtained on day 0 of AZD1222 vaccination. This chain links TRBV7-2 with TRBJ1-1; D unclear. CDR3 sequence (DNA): TGTGCCAGCAGCTCCCGACCCACCTCCGACCCGGGGGCTTTCTTT. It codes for CASSSRPTSDPGAFF.